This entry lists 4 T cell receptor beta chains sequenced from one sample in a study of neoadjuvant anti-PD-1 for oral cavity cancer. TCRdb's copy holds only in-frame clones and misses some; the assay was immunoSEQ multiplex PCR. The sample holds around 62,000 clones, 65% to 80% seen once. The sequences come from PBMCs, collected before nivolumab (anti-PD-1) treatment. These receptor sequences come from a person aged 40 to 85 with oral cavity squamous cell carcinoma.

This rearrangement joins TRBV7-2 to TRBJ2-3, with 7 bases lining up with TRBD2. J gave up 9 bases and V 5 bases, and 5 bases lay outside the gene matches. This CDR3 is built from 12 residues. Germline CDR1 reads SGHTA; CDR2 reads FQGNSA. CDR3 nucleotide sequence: TGTGCCAGCAGCCGGGGGGACTCCACGCAGTATTTT. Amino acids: CASSRGDSTQYF.

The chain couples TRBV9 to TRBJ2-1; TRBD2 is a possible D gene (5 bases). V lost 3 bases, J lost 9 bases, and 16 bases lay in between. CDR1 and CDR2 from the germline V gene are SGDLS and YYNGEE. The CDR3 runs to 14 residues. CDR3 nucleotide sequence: TGTGCCAGCAGCGAACGGACCTCCCGGGGTGAGCAGTTCTTC. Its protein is CASSERTSRGEQFF.

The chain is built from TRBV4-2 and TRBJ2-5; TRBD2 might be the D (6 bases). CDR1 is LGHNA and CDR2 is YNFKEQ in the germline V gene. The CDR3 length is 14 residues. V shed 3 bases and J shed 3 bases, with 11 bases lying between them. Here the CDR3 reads CASSQSAGKETQYF. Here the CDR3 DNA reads TGTGCCAGCAGCCAGAGCGCGGGGAAAGAGACCCAGTACTTC.

The CDR3 DNA follows: TGTGCCAGTAGTCTAGCGGGCCGCTACGAGCAGTACTTC. Translated, it gives CASSLAGRYEQYF. The rearrangement joins TRBV19 to TRBJ2-7; 8 nucleotides match TRBD2. The trim removed 5 bases at V and 3 bases at J, leaving 3 bases unmatched. The CDR3 length is 13 residues. The germline V gene has CDR1 LNHDA and CDR2 SQIVND (reference sequence).